One and the same sample provided the 30 T cell receptor beta chains below, sequenced in a study of preoperative IRX-2 immunotherapy in early breast cancer. Produced via immunoSEQ multiplex PCR; TCRdb's table is partial and in-frame only. The sample comprises around 28,000 clones, just under 80% of which are singletons, and 2.2% rests with the top ten. Specified treatment: preoperative locoregional IRX-2 cytokine immunotherapy. Here the sequenced sample was lymph node tissue, taken before IRX-2 immunotherapy. These TCRs come from a human donor with breast cancer.

The chain combines TRBV30 with TRBJ2-6, with D possibly matching TRBD1 (6 bases). This CDR3 region has 18 residues. Deletions cut 5 bases from V and 0 bases from J, with 20 bases between. The germline V gene encodes CDR1 GTSNPN and CDR2 SVGIG (reference sequence). For the CDR3, the DNA is TGTGCCTGGGGTGACCCGACAAGGGGGATCTCTGGGGCCAACGTCCTGACTTTC. Amino acid sequence: CAWGDPTRGISGANVLTF.

The chain links TRBV5-1 to TRBJ1-2; TRBD1 might be the D (5 bases). This CDR3 region has 16 residues. The V and J ends lost 0 bases and 0 bases respectively, with 12 bases between them. Germline CDR1 is SGHRS and CDR2 is YFSETQ. The CDR3 nucleotides read TGCGCCAGCAGCTTGGAGGCGCAGGGCGCTAACTATGGCTACACCTTC. This codes for CASSLEAQGANYGYTF.

The chain recombines TRBV19 with TRBJ2-4, with D unresolved. The CDR3 sequence is 15 residues long. Trimming removed 7 bases from V and 5 bases from J, with 18 bases in between. Germline V gives CDR1 LNHDA, CDR2 SQIVND (reference sequence). The CDR3 loop is CASNTFQREENIQYF. In nucleotides, the CDR3 is TGTGCCAGTAATACTTTCCAGAGAGAAGAAAACATTCAGTACTTC. Full variable domain (outside the CDR3, taken from reference TRBV19 and TRBJ2-4): DGGITQSPKYLFRKEGQNVTLSCEQNLNHDAMYWYRQDPGQGLRLIYYSQIVNDFQKGDIAEGYSVSREKKESFPLTVTSAQKNPTAFYLCASNTFQREENIQYFGAGTRLSVL.

The chain employs TRBV1 and TRBJ1-2. TRBV1 is a known pseudogene. This CDR3 region has 14 residues. The CDR3 DNA reads TGCGCCAGCAGCCAAAGCCTCCCGAGGTATGGCTACACCTTC. Its protein is CASSQSLPRYGYTF.

The chain links TRBV11-3 to TRBJ2-2; D is undetermined. V lost 2 bases and J 6 bases, leaving 10 bases between the germline ends. The CDR3 sequence is 14 residues long. CDR1 and CDR2 (germline): SGHNT, YENEEA. This CDR3 is CASSLQGTSGELFF. The CDR3 bases are TGTGCCAGCAGCTTACAAGGAACCTCCGGGGAGCTGTTTTTT.

The chain uses TRBV23-1 and TRBJ2-5; 9 nucleotides line up with TRBD2. TRBV23-1 is labeled an ORF, and its function is uncertain. J lost 5 bases, V lost 6 bases, and 16 bases had no gene match. CDR3 length: 17 residues. DNA of the CDR3: TGCGCCAGCAGCATGAGGCTAGCGGGGTGGGGCACCGAGACCCAGTACTTC. Its translation is CASSMRLAGWGTETQYF.

On this clone: Its ends do not fully match the called genes, so a read error is possible. The rearrangement joins TRBV6-8 to TRBJ2-3; 9 bases fit TRBD2. CDR3 length: 14 residues. Germline V gene sequence: CDR1 MNHGY, CDR2 SAAAGT. The CDR3 region has the DNA TGTGCCATCAGTCCGGGACTAGCTTCAGATACGCAGTATTTT. Translated: CAISPGLASDTQYF.

The V gene is TRBV19, the J gene TRBJ2-3; possibly TRBD1 or TRBD2 for D (5 bases each). This CDR3 is built from 15 residues. V was pared by 6 bases and J by 2 bases, with 15 bases between. Germline V lookup: CDR1 LNHDA, CDR2 SQIVND (reference sequence). The CDR3 sequence is CASRTSGSNTDTQYF. The CDR3 bases are TGTGCCAGTAGGACTTCAGGGAGTAACACAGATACGCAGTATTTT.

The chain joins TRBV7-8 to TRBJ1-2, with a possible D match to TRBD1 (5 bases). Germline-derived CDR1 and CDR2 are SGHVS and FQNEAQ. CDR3 length: 13 amino acids. The V and J ends lost 10 bases and 3 bases respectively, with 15 bases between them. The CDR3 reads CATTRGRDYGYTF. The CDR3 DNA follows: TGTGCCACCACTAGGGGACGGGACTATGGCTACACCTTC.

This clone was counted only a few times. V usage is TRBV6-8 and J usage is TRBJ1-1, with D tentatively TRBD1 (6 bases). This CDR3 contains 14 residues. V shed 7 bases and J shed 4 bases, with 16 bases lying between them. Germline V gene lookup returns CDR1 MNHGY and CDR2 SAAAGT. This CDR3 reads CASMKREGGTEAFF. The DNA for the CDR3 is TGTGCCAGCATGAAAAGGGAGGGGGGCACTGAAGCTTTCTTT.

The V gene is TRBV5-1, the J gene TRBJ1-3; D gene ambiguous. The CDR3 consists of 16 residues. Germline values: CDR1 SGHRS, CDR2 YFSETQ. V was pared by 4 bases and J by 0 bases, with 14 bases between. DNA of the CDR3: TGCGCCAGCAGCAAGGACGGCCTTAACTCTGGAAACACCATATATTTT. Amino acid sequence: CASSKDGLNSGNTIYF.

The V gene is TRBV25-1, the J gene TRBJ1-2; the D is unclear. V was trimmed by 3 bases and J by 5 bases, leaving 10 bases between them. CDR3 length: 13 residues. Germline V gives CDR1 MGHDK, CDR2 SYGVNS. The CDR3 bases are TGTGCCAGCAGTGATCTTACAGTGTATGGCTACACCTTC. It translates to CASSDLTVYGYTF.

This chain joins TRBV5-1 and TRBJ2-2, with D possibly TRBD1 on 6 matching bases. The CDR3 sequence is 15 residues long. Looked up from germline, CDR1 is SGHRS and CDR2 is YFSETQ. Trimming shortened V by 0 bases and J by 4 bases, and 10 bases separated the two germline ends. CDR3 protein: CASSLAGARTGELFF. In DNA form, the CDR3 reads TGCGCCAGCAGCTTGGCAGGGGCGCGCACCGGGGAGCTGTTTTTT. Looking up the rest from reference TRBV5-1 and TRBJ2-2 gives the full variable domain: KAGVTQTPRYLIKTRGQQVTLSCSPISGHRSVSWYQQTPGQGLQFLFEYFSETQRNKGNFPGRFSGRQFSNSRSEMNVSTLELGDSALYLCASSLAGARTGELFFGEGSRLTVL.

The chain joins TRBV11-3 to TRBJ1-1; D is unresolved. Looked up from germline, CDR1 is SGHNT and CDR2 is YENEEA. Trimming removed 0 bases from V and 2 bases from J, with 10 bases in between. The length of the CDR3 is 15 residues. CDR3 amino acids: CASSLDHGSNTEAFF. The CDR3 DNA sequence: TGTGCCAGCAGCTTAGATCACGGCAGTAACACTGAAGCTTTCTTT.

The chain links TRBV11-3 to TRBJ1-6; 9 bases map to TRBD1. The CDR3 is 15 amino acids. With V trimmed by 1 base and J by 7 bases, 2 bases remained unmatched. Germline CDR1 is SGHNT and CDR2 is YENEEA. The CDR3: CASSLGDRENSPLHF. Written as DNA, the CDR3 is TGTGCCAGCAGCTTAGGGGACAGGGAGAATTCACCCCTCCACTTT.

V usage is TRBV28 and J usage is TRBJ2-7, with a weak D call TRBD2 (5 bases). This CDR3 is 16 amino acids long. Between the trimmed V and J ends, which lost 5 bases and 0 bases, there was a span of 17 bases. The germline V gene has CDR1 MDHEN and CDR2 SYDVKM. Written as DNA, the CDR3 is TGTGCCAGCAGTCGCCCCGGACTGGGAAGCTCCTACGAGCAGTACTTC. Encoded protein: CASSRPGLGSSYEQYF.

V and J are TRBV11-3 and TRBJ1-5; 12 bases agree with TRBD1. The germline V gene encodes CDR1 SGHNT and CDR2 YENEEA. The trim removed 4 bases at V and 7 bases at J, leaving 8 bases unmatched. The CDR3 loop spans 16 amino acids. The CDR3 sequence is CASSSTGTGGRQPQHF. The CDR3 region has the DNA TGTGCCAGCAGCTCCACCGGGACAGGGGGCCGGCAGCCCCAGCATTTT.

CDR3 protein: CASSLLATLNTGELFF. The CDR3 coding sequence is TGTGCCAGCAGTCTCCTAGCGACCCTCAACACCGGGGAGCTGTTTTTT. The J gene is TRBJ2-2, the V gene TRBV28, with a weak D call TRBD2 (6 bases). This CDR3 comprises 16 residues. The V end was cut by 5 bases, the J end by 2 bases, with 15 bases between. Germline-derived CDR1 and CDR2 are MDHEN and SYDVKM.

The chain has TRBV19 and TRBJ2-5, with TRBD2 matching 9 bases. The V and J ends lost 5 bases and 7 bases, in that order; junction bases with no gene match: 23. This CDR3 has 19 amino acids. The germline V gene has CDR1 LNHDA and CDR2 SQIVND (reference sequence). The CDR3 protein is CASSLRSGGPRTRGMTQYF. CDR3 in DNA: TGTGCCAGTAGTTTACGGAGCGGGGGGCCAAGGACCCGGGGGATGACCCAGTACTTC.

The CDR3 sequence is CASSLVRELYGYTF. The CDR3 region has the DNA TGTGCCAGCAGTTTAGTGCGGGAGCTCTATGGCTACACCTTC. J is TRBJ1-2 and V is TRBV28; D uncertain. Germline-derived CDR1 and CDR2 are MDHEN and SYDVKM. The V end lost 2 bases, the J end lost 4 bases, and 11 bases lay between the germline ends. CDR3 size: 14 residues.

In regard to this clone: An end of the junction does not agree with germline; a read error may underlie this. The chain employs TRBV6-1 and TRBJ1-5; D unclear. CDR3 length: 15 residues. Germline assignment: CDR1 MNHNS and CDR2 SASEGT. In nucleotides, the CDR3 is TGTGCCATCAGTGAAGTCCGGGCCCTAAATCAGCCCCAGCATTTT. It is translated as CAISEVRALNQPQHF.

The chain links TRBV19 to TRBJ1-2; 7 bases line up with TRBD1. There are 12 residues in the CDR3. Germline V gives CDR1 LNHDA, CDR2 SQIVND (reference sequence). With 6 bases clipped from V and 7 bases from J, the junction kept 5 bases outside the gene matches. CDR3 in DNA: TGTGCCAGTAGCTCGACAGGGTCTGGCTACACCTTC. Protein product: CASSSTGSGYTF.

There are a few counts of this clone. V and J are TRBV12-5 and TRBJ2-1; TRBD2 agrees at 8 bases. Germline V CDR1 and CDR2: LGHNT, FRNRAP. The CDR3 contains 15 residues. This chain's CDR3 is CATASGTSSGNEQFF. The CDR3, as DNA: TGTGCCACTGCATCCGGGACTAGTTCCGGGAATGAGCAGTTCTTC.

The chain is built from TRBV19 and TRBJ1-1; 7 nucleotides line up with TRBD1. This CDR3 spans 15 amino acids. Looked up from germline, CDR1 is LNHDA and CDR2 is SQIVND (reference sequence). The trim removed 4 bases at V and 1 base at J, leaving 6 bases unmatched. CDR3 loop: CASSSFNRGNTEAFF. As DNA, the CDR3 is TGTGCCAGTAGTAGCTTTAACAGGGGGAACACTGAAGCTTTCTTT.

The chain couples TRBV6-8 to TRBJ1-5, with D uncertain. V lost 8 bases, J lost 5 bases, and 16 bases lay in between. The germline V gene has CDR1 MNHGY and CDR2 SAAAGT. This CDR3 is built from 14 residues. The CDR3: CASGLGRSDQPQHF. The CDR3 DNA sequence: TGTGCCAGCGGACTTGGGAGGTCGGATCAGCCCCAGCATTTT.

V is TRBV6-8 and J is TRBJ1-6, with 10 bases that match TRBD1. The CDR3 is made up of 15 amino acids. The junction had 13 bases not matched to a gene; V was cut back by 10 bases and J by 10 bases. Germline CDR1 reads MNHGY; CDR2 reads SAAAGT. CDR3 DNA sequence: TGTGCCATCAGGGGGGACAGGGGAATAAGGTCACCCCTCCACTTT. Amino acids: CAIRGDRGIRSPLHF.

The gene calls are TRBV29-1 and TRBJ1-2; D is ambiguous. CDR1 SQVTM and CDR2 ANQGSEA come from the germline V gene. This CDR3 is built from 14 residues. The ends were cut back, 1 base at V and 1 base at J, with 10 bases in the middle. The CDR3 sequence: CSVEGQTSNYGYTF. CDR3 DNA sequence: TGCAGCGTTGAAGGGCAGACGAGTAACTATGGCTACACCTTC.

The V and J genes are TRBV6-8 and TRBJ2-1, with 12 bases aligning to TRBD2. This CDR3 spans 16 amino acids. Germline V gene lookup returns CDR1 MNHGY and CDR2 SAAAGT. V lost 4 bases, J lost 6 bases, and 7 bases stayed unmatched. This chain's CDR3 is CASSSSGGEPFNEQFF. The DNA of the CDR3 is TGTGCCAGCAGTTCTAGCGGGGGGGAACCTTTCAATGAGCAGTTCTTC.

The chain joins TRBV6-7 to TRBJ1-3, with D maybe TRBD1 (5 bases). TRBV6-7 is an ORF, with its function uncertain. Trimming took 1 base from V and 1 from J, leaving 14 bases between them. The CDR3 covers 17 residues. The CDR3 region has the DNA TGTGCCAGCAGTTACTATCCCGGGACTTCTTCTGGAAACACCATATATTTT. Amino acid sequence: CASSYYPGTSSGNTIYF.

J is TRBJ2-7 and V is TRBV30; 7 positions match TRBD1. The CDR3 is made up of 14 amino acids. J was trimmed by 1 base and V by 5 bases; bases with no gene match: 8. The germline V gene has CDR1 GTSNPN and CDR2 SVGIG (reference sequence). CDR3 sequence (DNA): TGTGCCTGGTCGACAGGGCTCCCATCCTACGAGCAGTACTTC. It encodes CAWSTGLPSYEQYF.